Listed below are T cell receptor beta chains from one sample, sequenced in a study of blood T cell repertoires in COVID-19. Profiled with immunoSEQ multiplex PCR; TCRdb holds only in-frame clones, not every one. This table holds some 160,000 clones, approximately 90% found once. Sequencing was carried out using peripheral blood. The receptors here all came from a woman aged 60-75 years with active COVID-19. CDR3s include the opening cysteine and the closing phenylalanine or tryptophan. A D gene is named only where the DNA matches it firmly. Size is stated for part of the rows, as once, few or many counts, or as a class when the clone is expanded.

j_call | clone_size | v_call | d_call | cdr3_nt | cdr3_aa
TRBJ2-3 | NA | TRBV9 | NA | TGTGCCAGCAGCGTAGTGGGACAAATAAGCACAGATACGCAGTATTTT | CASSVVGQISTDTQYF
TRBJ2-7 | NA | TRBV7-2 | TRBD2 | TGTGCCAGCAGCCAAGGGACTAGCGGTCTCTACGAGCAGTACTTC | CASSQGTSGLYEQYF
TRBJ2-7 | NA | TRBV4-1 | NA | TGCGCCAGCAGCCAAGATATATTCCTAGAGCAGTACTTC | CASSQDIFLEQYF
TRBJ2-5 | NA | TRBV5-1 | NA | TGCGCCAGCAGGTTTAGCCCTCAAGAGACCCAGTACTTC | CASRFSPQETQYF
TRBJ2-1 | NA | TRBV6-5 | NA | TGTGCCAGCAGTTACTCGCGAGGCCTAGGTGAGCAGTTCTTC | CASSYSRGLGEQFF
TRBJ1-1 | NA | TRBV7-8 | TRBD1 | TGTGCCAGCAGCTTAGACCGGACAGGGGGTGAAGCTTTCTTT | CASSLDRTGGEAFF
TRBJ1-2 | NA | TRBV7-2 | NA | TGTGCCAGCAGCTTAAGTGGGAGTAGCTACACCTTC | CASSLSGSSYTF
TRBJ1-5 | NA | TRBV6-2/TRBV6-3 | NA | TGTGCCAGCAGTTACTCGACCAGGGGAAATCAGCCCCAGCATTTT | CASSYSTRGNQPQHF
TRBJ2-3 | few | TRBV28 | TRBD2 | TGTGCCAGCAGTTCTCTAGCGGGAGAGGCAGATACGCAGTATTTT | CASSSLAGEADTQYF
TRBJ2-7 | NA | TRBV4-1 | NA | TGCGCCAGCAGCCAAGTCACAGGGCCAAACTACGAGCAGTACTTC | CASSQVTGPNYEQYF
TRBJ2-3 | NA | TRBV7-3 | NA | TGTGCCAGCAGCTCCCGCGGGGGCGGGAGCGATGGAGATACGCAGTATTTT | CASSSRGGGSDGDTQYF
TRBJ2-3 | NA | TRBV7-8 | TRBD1 | TGTGCCAGCGATAACCAGGGGGAGACGCAGTATTTT | CASDNQGETQYF
TRBJ1-5 | few | TRBV2 | NA | TGTGCCAGCAGTAAACAGAGTACCCGCAATCAGCCCCAGCATTTT | CASSKQSTRNQPQHF
TRBJ1-5 | NA | TRBV18 | NA | TGTGCCAGCTCACACGGACAGAACAATCAGCCCCAGCATTTT | CASSHGQNNQPQHF
TRBJ1-2 | NA | TRBV18 | NA | TGTGCCAGCTCACTCACAGCGGTAGATGGCTACACCTTC | CASSLTAVDGYTF
TRBJ2-7 | NA | TRBV6-5 | NA | TGTGCCAGCAGTTACTCGAGAGGTTCCTACGAGCAGTACTTC | CASSYSRGSYEQYF
TRBJ2-1 | NA | TRBV28 | TRBD2 | TGTGCCAGCAGTTTCCCACAGTGGAAGACTAGCGGGGACAGCTCCTACAATGAGCAGTTCTTC | CASSFPQWKTSGDSSYNEQFF
TRBJ1-6 | NA | TRBV7-9 | NA | TGTGCCAGCAGCCCTGGGGGGGTAAATTCACCCCTCCACTTT | CASSPGGVNSPLHF
TRBJ1-4 | NA | TRBV11-2 | NA | TGTGCCAGCAGCTTAGACCGAGGGCGTAATGAAAAACTGTTTTTT | CASSLDRGRNEKLFF
TRBJ2-6 | NA | TRBV18 | TRBD1 | TGTGCCAGCTCGGACAGGTCTGGGGCCAACGTCCTGACTTTC | CASSDRSGANVLTF
TRBJ1-5 | NA | TRBV4-2 | NA | TGTGCCAGCAGCCAAGATATAAGGGGCCAGCCCCAGCATTTT | CASSQDIRGQPQHF
TRBJ2-2 | NA | TRBV7-2 | NA | TGTGCCAGCATCTGGACTCTCTCGAACACCGGGGAGCTGTTTTTT | CASIWTLSNTGELFF
TRBJ2-3 | NA | TRBV28 | TRBD1 | TGTGCCAGCAGTTTACCGGGACAGGGCACAGATACGCAGTATTTT | CASSLPGQGTDTQYF
TRBJ2-3 | NA | TRBV5-1 | NA | TGCGCCAGCAGCGCTAGGGGAGGACGCACAGATACGCAGTATTTT | CASSARGGRTDTQYF
TRBJ2-5 | NA | TRBV18 | TRBD2 | TGTGCCAGCTCACGGACCGCGGGAGTCGAAGAGACCCAGTACTTC | CASSRTAGVEETQYF
TRBJ2-7 | NA | TRBV7-2 | TRBD1 | TGTGCCAGCAGCTCTACCGGGACAGGGATTTACGAGCAGTACTTC | CASSSTGTGIYEQYF
TRBJ1-2 | NA | TRBV6-5 | TRBD1 | TGTGCCAGCAGGACCCCGACAGGGCCTAACTATGGCTACACCTTC | CASRTPTGPNYGYTF
TRBJ1-5 | NA | TRBV19 | NA | TGTGCCAGTAGTCTCTTCGGCGGTCAGCCCCAGCATTTT | CASSLFGGQPQHF
TRBJ1-3 | few | TRBV4-3 | NA | TGCGCCAGCAGCCAAGATCCGGGGGTGGCTGGAAACACCATATATTTT | CASSQDPGVAGNTIYF
TRBJ1-1 | NA | TRBV28 | NA | TGTGCCAGCAGCCTAAGGGGTTTAGCTTTCTTT | CASSLRGLAFF
TRBJ2-4 | once | TRBV6-1 | NA | TGTGCCAGCAGTGCCGTCAACGGCTTGACAGAATTAGCCAAAAACATTCAGTACTTC | CASSAVNGLTELAKNIQYF
TRBJ2-7 | NA | TRBV9 | TRBD2 | TGTGCCAGCAGCGTAGGGACGGGAGGCAGTTACGAGCAGTACTTC | CASSVGTGGSYEQYF
TRBJ2-5 | NA | TRBV4-1 | TRBD2 | TGCGCCAGCAGCCAAGACCCGGGACTAGCGGGGGGGACCCAGTACTTC | CASSQDPGLAGGTQYF
TRBJ2-1 | NA | TRBV20-1 | NA | TGCAGTGCTAGTACGCCTACCTCCTACAATGAGCAGTTCTTC | CSASTPTSYNEQFF
TRBJ2-7 | NA | TRBV2 | TRBD2 | TGTGCCAGCAGCGGAACTAGCGGGAGAGTAAGGGAGCAGTACTTC | CASSGTSGRVREQYF
TRBJ1-2 | once | TRBV2 | NA | TGTGCCAGCATGGGGATTCACCTGTATCAGGGTGACTATGGCTACACCTTC | CASMGIHLYQGDYGYTF
TRBJ1-5 | NA | TRBV7-9 | NA | TGTGCCAGCAGCGCGGGGGGGGGTTGGAGCAATCAGCCCCAGCATTTT | CASSAGGGWSNQPQHF
TRBJ1-5 | NA | TRBV3-1/TRBV3-2 | NA | TGTGCCAGCAGCCCCCACAGGCACAATCAGCCCCAGCATTTT | CASSPHRHNQPQHF
TRBJ2-7 | NA | TRBV3-1/TRBV3-2 | NA | TGTGCCAGCAGCCAATCTTCCCGGACAGTGTCCTACGAGCAGTACTTC | CASSQSSRTVSYEQYF
TRBJ1-1 | NA | TRBV28 | NA | TGTGCCAGCAGTTTAAACCTTCTGGCCAGCGGAAACACTGAAGCTTTCTTT | CASSLNLLASGNTEAFF
TRBJ2-1 | NA | TRBV5-1 | TRBD2 | TGCGCCAGCAGCTTTAGACTAGCGGGTTCCTACAATGAGCAGTTCTTC | CASSFRLAGSYNEQFF
TRBJ2-5 | NA | TRBV14 | NA | TGTGCCAGCAGCCGAACTCCAGGGCCGGAGACCCAGTACTTC | CASSRTPGPETQYF
TRBJ2-2 | NA | TRBV5-8 | NA | TGTGCCACCCCGGCGGTCACAGCGGAACCTACTGCCGGGGAGCTGTTTTTT | CATPAVTAEPTAGELFF
TRBJ2-7 | NA | TRBV18 | TRBD2 | TGTGCCAGCTCAGTAGCTAGCGGGAGGAATGAGCAGTACTTC | CASSVASGRNEQYF
TRBJ2-1 | NA | TRBV7-2 | TRBD2 | TGTGCCAGCAGGCCCAGACTAGCGGGAGGGAGCCATGAGCAGTTCTTC | CASRPRLAGGSHEQFF
TRBJ1-5 | NA | TRBV30 | TRBD1 | TGTGCCTGGAGTGGGACAGGGGCTCATCAGCCCCAGCATTTT | CAWSGTGAHQPQHF
TRBJ2-1 | NA | TRBV15 | NA | TGTGCCACCAGCAGAGATAAGGTCAGGAACAATGAGCAGTTCTTC | CATSRDKVRNNEQFF
TRBJ1-2 | NA | TRBV7-9 | NA | TGTGCCAGCAGCTTAGCGGTGGCCAGGGGTGGCTATGGCTACACCTTC | CASSLAVARGGYGYTF
TRBJ2-1 | NA | TRBV6-2/TRBV6-3 | NA | TGTGCCAGCAGTTCAGGGGGGTTGTACAATGAGCAGTTCTTC | CASSSGGLYNEQFF
TRBJ2-1 | NA | TRBV7-9 | TRBD2 | TGTGCCAGCAGCTTATGGGGTAGCGGGACCGACTACAATGAGCAGTTCTTC | CASSLWGSGTDYNEQFF
TRBJ1-2 | NA | TRBV3-1/TRBV3-2 | NA | TGTGCCAGCAGCCATAGCCGCTATGGCTACACCTTC | CASSHSRYGYTF
TRBJ1-1 | NA | TRBV27 | TRBD1 | TGTGCCAGCACTGCTCGAGGGACAGGGAGTCCAGCTGAAGCTTTCTTT | CASTARGTGSPAEAFF
TRBJ1-6 | NA | TRBV5-5 | NA | TGTGCCAGCAGCTTAGGACAGCACTATAATTCACCCCTCCACTTT | CASSLGQHYNSPLHF
TRBJ2-5 | NA | TRBV12-5 | NA | TGTGCTAGTGGCTTGACAGAGTCAGAGACCCAGTACTTC | CASGLTESETQYF
TRBJ1-4 | NA | TRBV30 | NA | TGTGCCTTTCGGCAGGTCGGTAATGAAAAACTGTTTTTT | CAFRQVGNEKLFF